The entry that follows covers one T cell receptor beta chain sequence. Its cognate antigen has yet to be identified. No base-level quality is on record; no much larger clone is a single base apart. TCRbeta CDR3 regions were amplified from genomic DNA by means of the immunoSEQ Assay, a bias-controlled multiplex PCR. Under the source paper's analysis protocol: Nucleated cell counts per sample were estimated from amplification of reference gene primers within the assay. Sequence reads were collapsed and filtered to measure the absolute abundance of every unique TCRbeta CDR3 rearrangement. For each sample, productive Simpson clonality was calculated by taking the square root of Simpson's diversity index across productive rearrangements. The table comes from immuneACCESS by way of TCRdb, which keeps in-frame sequences with V and J called. Part of the clones is missing from these tables; in studies checked, under half for an unresolved V gene and the rest for unknown reasons. V and J calls and clone size are as listed in that table; D and trimming were resolved from the DNA. This sample has some 270,000 clones in its table, and 75% to 90% of those were observed once. The top ten clones comprise around 0.8% of the sample.

This specimen comes from a study of blood T cell repertoires in COVID-19 (dated by TCRdb to 2019 to 2021). Study-level background: Samples covering the acute and convalescent phases of COVID-19 were provided by collaborators in the United States, Italy and Spain. The material from the prospective study consisted of cDNA or gDNA derived from T cells, B-cell-depleted T cells, or PBMCs. Samples came from the ongoing ImmuneRACE study (first 160 participants) plus 1,254 subjects from 6 global collaborators. Deeply sampled blood TCRbeta repertoires from subjects exposed to, actively infected with, or recovered from COVID-19 were included in the dataset. Sample metadata almost always included a de-identified subject ID, COVID-19 status, age in years and sex. Where available, HLA class I and class II types were taken from metadata supplied by the sample provider and were not determined by assay-based typing. The repertoires were released in a freely available public database meant as a resource for research on the immune response to SARS-CoV-2.

Collaborating institutions collected whole blood in K2EDTA tubes following their own protocols. For TCRbeta analysis, collaborator samples were shipped as frozen whole blood, as isolated PBMCs, or as DNA extracted from either sample type. What the study reported, not specific to this receptor: How much clinical and demographic metadata was included differed by source and by participant, and the metadata was provided uncurated.

The germline V gene provides CDR1 LGHNA and CDR2 YNFKEQ. Including the terminal cysteine and phenylalanine, the CDR3 comprises 17 residues. Only the CDR3 region is kept as DNA, spanning 51 bases read in frame from base 1. V was cut back by 1 base and J by 3 bases, leaving a gap of 16 bases between them. The sequence is built from TRBV4-2 and TRBJ2-1; TRBD1 is a possible D gene, resting on 5 matching bases. This sequence was found in a man aged 30-40 years with acute or convalescent COVID-19. The sequencing input was peripheral blood. The encoded CDR3 is CASSQASTRGSYNEQFF. At the DNA level, the sequence is TGTGCCAGCAGCCAAGCTTCTACAAGGGGTAGCTACAATGAGCAGTTCTTC.